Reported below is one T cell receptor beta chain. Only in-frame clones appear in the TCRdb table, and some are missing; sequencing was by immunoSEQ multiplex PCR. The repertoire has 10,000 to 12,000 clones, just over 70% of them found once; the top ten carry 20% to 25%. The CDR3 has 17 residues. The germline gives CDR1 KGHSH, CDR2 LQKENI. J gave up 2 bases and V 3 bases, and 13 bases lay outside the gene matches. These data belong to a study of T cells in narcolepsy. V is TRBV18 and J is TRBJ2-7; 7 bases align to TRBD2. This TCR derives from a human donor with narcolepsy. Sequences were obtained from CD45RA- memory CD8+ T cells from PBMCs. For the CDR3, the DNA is TGTGCCAGCTCACCTGCATTCGGCGGGAGTGGAGCCTACGAGCAGTACTTC. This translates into CASSPAFGGSGAYEQYF.